These 29 T cell receptor beta chains were sequenced from one sample in a study of cytomegalovirus exposure and HLA in healthy donors. Primers: 60 Vbeta forward and 13 Jbeta reverse. Method: immunoSEQ multiplex PCR; TCRdb's copy keeps in-frame clones and lacks some. The sample has fewer than 120,000 clones, approximately 86% seen once. The sequencing input was PBMCs. These receptors all come from a man in his forties or fifties in good health and CMV-seronegative.

This clone was observed a few times. The J gene is TRBJ1-1, the V gene TRBV2, with D possibly being TRBD1 (6 bases). CDR1 SNHLY and CDR2 FYNNEI come from the germline V gene. The CDR3 extends over 13 amino acids. Trimming took off 8 bases at V and 8 bases at J, with 18 bases between the two ends. The CDR3 DNA is TGTGCCAGCTTACAGGGTCTCCAGTCGGAAGCTTTCTTT. Its translation: CASLQGLQSEAFF.

The chain combines TRBV4-1 with TRBJ2-1; 9 bases are shared with TRBD1. Germline values: CDR1 MGHRA, CDR2 YSYEKL. The CDR3 sequence is 16 residues long. V was clipped by 4 bases and J by 4 bases; unmatched bases: 8. The CDR3 sequence is CASSPEDRGLYNEQFF. Written as DNA, the CDR3 is TGCGCCAGCAGCCCCGAGGACAGGGGACTATACAATGAGCAGTTCTTC.

The chain employs TRBV7-9 and TRBJ1-1; D ambiguous. CDR1 is SEHNR, CDR2 FQNEAQ, per germline (reference sequence). This CDR3 has 14 residues. Trimming shortened V by 2 bases and J by 4 bases, and 11 bases separated the two germline ends. The CDR3 protein is CASSLTHGGTEAFF. The CDR3 DNA is TGTGCCAGCAGCTTAACCCACGGTGGCACTGAAGCTTTCTTT.

The chain is built from TRBV6-6 and TRBJ1-5; 8 positions agree with TRBD1. V lost 6 bases, J lost 0 bases, and 4 bases stayed unmatched. The germline CDR1 and CDR2 sequences are MNHNY and SVGAGI (reference sequence). The CDR3 loop spans 15 amino acids. The CDR3 DNA sequence: TGTGCCAGCAGGCTGACAGGGGATAGCAATCAGCCCCAGCATTTT. Translating it yields CASRLTGDSNQPQHF.

This clone showed up just a few times. The chain links TRBV28 to TRBJ2-3; 8 bases fit TRBD1. Looked up from germline, CDR1 is MDHEN and CDR2 is SYDVKM. The CDR3 extends over 12 amino acids. V trimming: 6 bases; J trimming: 14 bases; junction bases outside the gene matches: 10. The CDR3: CASSQGQGRPYF. CDR3 in DNA: TGTGCCAGCAGCCAAGGACAGGGACGGCCGTATTTT.

The chain uses TRBV28 and TRBJ1-2; D unresolved. Trimming took off 4 bases at V and 2 bases at J, with 5 bases between the two ends. The CDR3 spans 12 residues. Germline assignment: CDR1 MDHEN and CDR2 SYDVKM. CDR3 nucleotide sequence: TGTGCCAGCAGTTCGTCGAACTATGGCTACACCTTC. Protein: CASSSSNYGYTF.

This sequence joins TRBV6-6 and TRBJ1-5, with D hard to call. Per germline, CDR1 MNHNY and CDR2 SVGAGI (reference sequence). The CDR3 length is 13 residues. Trimming removed 10 bases at V and 4 bases at J, with 14 bases between. The CDR3 protein is CATLRDTNQPQHF. The CDR3 region has the DNA TGTGCCACCCTCAGAGACACAAATCAGCCCCAGCATTTT.

V gene TRBV18 combines with J gene TRBJ2-7; 8 positions agree with TRBD1. The junction had 7 bases not matched to a gene; V was cut back by 6 bases and J by 3 bases. The CDR3 has 14 amino acids. The germline gives CDR1 KGHSH, CDR2 LQKENI. CDR3: CASSPTGGDYEQYF. For the CDR3, the DNA is TGTGCCAGCTCGCCTACAGGGGGAGACTACGAGCAGTACTTC.

This clone appeared once. This sequence joins TRBV28 and TRBJ2-6; a possible D gene is TRBD1 (6 bases). CDR1 MDHEN and CDR2 SYDVKM come from the germline V gene. The CDR3 is 16 amino acids. V lost 5 bases and J lost 2, with 13 bases in between. In DNA, the CDR3 is TGTGCCAGCAGTCCTACAGGGATGGCTGGGGCCAACGTCCTGACTTTC. Protein sequence: CASSPTGMAGANVLTF. Using reference TRBV28 and TRBJ2-6 for the parts outside the CDR3, the full variable domain is DVKVTQSSRYLVKRTGEKVFLECVQDMDHENMFWYRQDPGLGLRLIYFSYDVKMKEKGDIPEGYSVSREKKERFSLILESASTNQTSMYLCASSPTGMAGANVLTFGAGSRLTVL.

The chain carries TRBV29-1 and TRBJ1-1; the D gene is possibly TRBD1 (5 bases). The germline V gene has CDR1 SQVTM and CDR2 ANQGSEA. This CDR3 spans 12 amino acids. V gave up 0 bases and J gave up 10 bases, with 12 bases separating them. This CDR3 is CSVEDGGGGAFF. The CDR3 DNA follows: TGCAGCGTTGAAGACGGGGGTGGTGGAGCTTTCTTT.

The chain uses TRBV19 and TRBJ1-1; D remains unclear. Germline V gene sequence: CDR1 LNHDA, CDR2 SQIVND (reference sequence). CDR3 length: 13 residues. V was cut by 3 bases and J by 8 bases, with 13 bases left in between. The CDR3 here is CASSINGGAEAFF. CDR3 DNA sequence: TGTGCCAGTAGTATTAACGGCGGAGCGGAAGCTTTCTTT.

The CDR3 protein is CASSSGSRYGYTF. The CDR3 DNA follows: TGCGCCAGCAGCTCCGGGTCGCGCTATGGCTACACCTTC. This chain joins TRBV5-1 and TRBJ1-2, with D unclear. Germline CDR1 SGHRS, CDR2 YFSETQ. The V end lost 3 bases, the J end lost 4 bases, and 10 bases lay between the germline ends. This CDR3 has 13 residues.

This clone was detected once. This chain uses TRBV6-1 with TRBJ1-5, with 9 positions matching TRBD1. The CDR3 has 16 amino acids. The V segment lost 3 bases and the J segment 5 bases; nucleotides outside the gene matches: 8. Germline CDR1 and CDR2: MNHNS and SASEGT. CDR3 coding DNA: TGTGCCAGCAGTGATCTTGGACAGGGGAACTATCAGCCCCAGCATTTT. Its protein is CASSDLGQGNYQPQHF.

The chain combines TRBV10-2 with TRBJ1-2; 9 nucleotides align to TRBD1. The V gene's germline CDR1 is WSHSY and CDR2 SAAADI. V dropped 2 bases and J dropped 0; count of bases not matched to a gene: 10. This CDR3 has 18 residues. DNA of the CDR3: TGCGCCAGCAGTGAGATCGGGACAGGGACAATTTCTAACTATGGCTACACCTTC. As protein: CASSEIGTGTISNYGYTF.

The V call is TRBV7-2, the J call TRBJ1-5, with D maybe TRBD1 (5 bases). V lost 5 bases, J lost 0 bases, and 11 bases lay in between. Per germline, CDR1 SGHTA and CDR2 FQGNSA. The CDR3 totals 15 residues. Here the CDR3 reads CASSPGGYSNQPQHF. The CDR3 DNA follows: TGTGCCAGCAGCCCGGGGGGTTATAGCAATCAGCCCCAGCATTTT.

The V call is TRBV6-5, the J call TRBJ1-1; TRBD1 agrees at 10 bases. The CDR3 runs 14 residues. With V trimmed by 11 bases and J by 1 base, 7 bases remained unmatched. The germline gives CDR1 MNHEY, CDR2 SVGAGI. CDR3 sequence: CAVVGTGENTEAFF. The CDR3 DNA is TGTGCCGTGGTGGGGACAGGGGAGAACACTGAAGCTTTCTTT.

The gene calls are TRBV15 and TRBJ2-7, with D maybe TRBD1 (6 bases). The CDR3 extends over 13 amino acids. The germline V and J ends were trimmed by 5 bases and 7 bases, with 15 bases remaining between them. Germline CDR1 is LNHNV and CDR2 is YYDKDF (reference sequence). CDR3 in DNA: TGTGCCACCAGCCGGATCACAGGGACAGAGCAGTACTTC. Its translation is CATSRITGTEQYF.

V is TRBV6-1 and J is TRBJ1-2; D not certain. Per the germline V gene, CDR1 is MNHNS and CDR2 is SASEGT. The CDR3 has 13 amino acids. Trimming cost V 6 bases and J 0 bases, with 8 bases left between them. In DNA form, the CDR3 reads TGTGCCAGCAGCCTCGGGGCTAACTATGGCTACACCTTC. Its protein product is CASSLGANYGYTF.

The chain uses TRBV2 and TRBJ1-5, with D possibly matching TRBD1 (6 bases). Trimming stripped 3 bases from V and 4 bases from J, with 13 bases between. CDR1 is SNHLY and CDR2 is FYNNEI in the germline V gene. This CDR3 is built from 15 residues. The CDR3 spells CASSERARGNQPQHF. In nucleotides, the CDR3 is TGTGCCAGCAGTGAGAGGGCCAGGGGTAATCAGCCCCAGCATTTT.

The chain carries TRBV6-5 and TRBJ1-2; 8 bases align to TRBD1. The trim removed 1 base at V and 7 bases at J, leaving 8 bases unmatched. This CDR3 is built from 15 residues. CDR1 is MNHEY, CDR2 SVGAGI, per germline. The CDR3 coding sequence is TGTGCCAGCAGTTACTTTGGGACAGGCCCTCTTGGCTACACCTTC. It codes for CASSYFGTGPLGYTF.

The chain links TRBV5-1 to TRBJ1-5, with D unresolved. The CDR3 totals 15 residues. Germline CDR1 reads SGHRS; CDR2 reads YFSETQ. The germline V and J ends were trimmed by 0 bases and 4 bases, with 11 bases remaining between them. The CDR3 loop is CASSLGAGANQPQHF. The CDR3 bases are TGCGCCAGCAGCTTGGGGGCAGGTGCTAATCAGCCCCAGCATTTT.

V usage is TRBV6-1 and J usage is TRBJ2-5; 7 bases agree with TRBD2. The CDR3 spans 15 residues. V lost 4 bases, J lost 2 bases, and 7 bases stayed unmatched. The germline CDR1 and CDR2 sequences are MNHNS and SASEGT. As DNA, the CDR3 is TGTGCCAGCAGTGTACTAGCGTTGACACAAGAGACCCAGTACTTC. Its translation is CASSVLALTQETQYF.

This chain links TRBV2 with TRBJ1-3; D call uncertain. The germline CDR1 and CDR2 sequences are SNHLY and FYNNEI. The CDR3 sequence is 18 residues long. V lost 5 bases to trimming and J lost 0 bases, with 20 bases between them. CDR3 amino acids: CASSLIQAALTSGNTIYF. CDR3 coding DNA: TGTGCCAGCAGTTTAATTCAGGCTGCTCTTACCTCTGGAAACACCATATATTTT.

The chain joins TRBV15 to TRBJ1-4; 11 nucleotides line up with TRBD1. V dropped 7 bases and J dropped 8; count of bases not matched to a gene: 6. Germline V lookup: CDR1 LNHNV, CDR2 YYDKDF (reference sequence). This CDR3 has 14 amino acids. The CDR3 loop is CATTRDRGNEKLFF. CDR3 nucleotide sequence: TGTGCCACCACCAGGGACAGGGGGAACGAAAAACTGTTTTTT.

The rearrangement links TRBV9 to TRBJ1-2, with 9 bases that match TRBD1. V gave up 0 bases and J gave up 6 bases; unmatched junction bases: 6. Germline V gene data show CDR1 as SGDLS and CDR2 as YYNGEE. This CDR3 comprises 15 residues. The CDR3 DNA reads as TGTGCCAGCAGCGTAGAAGGGACAGGGAGGGATGGCTACACCTTC. Its translation: CASSVEGTGRDGYTF.

The chain employs TRBV6-4 and TRBJ2-3, with 9 nucleotides matching TRBD1. The CDR3 runs to 18 residues. The germline V gene has CDR1 MRHNA and CDR2 SNTAGT. J gave up 4 bases and V 0 bases, and 11 bases lay outside the gene matches. DNA of the CDR3: TGTGCCAGCAGTGACTCGTTTAGGACAGGGGATTTTGCAGATACGCAGTATTTT. Residues: CASSDSFRTGDFADTQYF.

Only one count was recorded for this clone. CDR3 bases: TGTGCCAGCTCACCATATGGTGGGGTGGAGGGATCACCCCTCCACTTT. This codes for CASSPYGGVEGSPLHF. V and J are TRBV18 and TRBJ1-6; D is unresolved. The CDR3 extends over 16 amino acids. Germline loops: CDR1 KGHSH, CDR2 LQKENI. Trimming removed 2 bases at V and 10 bases at J, with 18 bases between.

The rearrangement uses TRBV19 and TRBJ1-1; 7 nucleotides line up with TRBD1. The length of the CDR3 is 12 residues. After removal of 9 bases from V and 5 bases from J, the junction contained 6 bases not matched to a gene. The germline V gene has CDR1 LNHDA and CDR2 SQIVND (reference sequence). The CDR3, as DNA: TGTGCCAGCGGAGACAGGGTTACTGAAGCTTTCTTT. Its protein is CASGDRVTEAFF.

The chain is built from TRBV30 and TRBJ1-5; TRBD1 matches at 8 bases. With 0 bases clipped from V and 2 bases from J, the junction kept 3 bases outside the gene matches. Looked up from germline, CDR1 is GTSNPN and CDR2 is SVGIG (reference sequence). This CDR3 is 15 amino acids long. The CDR3 DNA reads TGTGCCTGGAGTGTACGGGGACAGGGCAATCAGCCCCAGCATTTT. Protein: CAWSVRGQGNQPQHF.